This is a list of T cell receptor beta chains from one sample in a study of blood T cell repertoires in COVID-19. Profiling relied on immunoSEQ multiplex PCR, and the TCRdb table lists in-frame clones only, not all of them. This table has around 300,000 clones, around 91% appearing once. Sequenced: peripheral blood. The source is a woman aged 40 to 55 with COVID-19, enrolled during active disease. The CDR3 runs from the conserved cysteine through the conserved F or W. D genes are given only for firm matches. A row's size may be missing; if present it is once, few, many or a size class.

cdr3_length | clone_size | j_call | d_call | v_call | cdr3_aa | cdr3_nt
15 | once | TRBJ1-1 | . | TRBV2 | CASSEKGAASTEAFF | TGTGCCAGCAGTGAGAAAGGGGCGGCGAGCACTGAAGCTTTCTTT
13 | . | TRBJ2-1 | . | TRBV6-2/TRBV6-3 | CASSWAGVNEQFF | TGTGCCAGCAGTTGGGCAGGCGTAAATGAGCAGTTCTTC
15 | . | TRBJ2-1 | TRBD2 | TRBV2 | CASSRSLGGRDEQFF | TGTGCCAGCAGCCGATCCCTGGGCGGGAGGGATGAGCAGTTCTTC
16 | . | TRBJ2-2 | TRBD2 | TRBV7-3 | CASSLNAGGYAGELFF | TGTGCCAGCAGCTTAAACGCCGGGGGGTACGCCGGGGAGCTGTTTTTT
15 | . | TRBJ2-6 | . | TRBV27 | CASSKGQSGANVLTF | TGTGCCAGCAGTAAAGGACAGTCTGGGGCCAACGTCCTGACTTTC
12 | . | TRBJ2-7 | . | TRBV27 | CASSFMGAEQYF | TGTGCCAGCAGTTTTATGGGGGCCGAGCAGTACTTC
13 | . | TRBJ1-2 | TRBD1 | TRBV27 | CASSPDREYGYTF | TGTGCCAGCAGTCCAGACAGGGAGTATGGCTACACCTTC
11 | . | TRBJ1-2 | . | TRBV6-4 | CASSDSRGYTF | TGTGCCAGCAGTGACTCGAGAGGCTACACCTTC
15 | . | TRBJ2-6 | . | TRBV2 | CASRGGDSGANVLTF | TGTGCCAGCAGGGGCGGGGACTCTGGGGCCAACGTCCTGACTTTC
15 | . | TRBJ2-3 | . | TRBV27 | CASSFKRAGTDTQYF | TGTGCCAGCAGTTTTAAGAGGGCCGGGACAGATACGCAGTATTTT
14 | . | TRBJ2-7 | . | TRBV7-9 | CASSLVRSSYEQYF | TGTGCCAGCAGCTTAGTACGGAGCTCCTACGAGCAGTACTTC
15 | . | TRBJ1-3 | . | TRBV7-2 | CASSPRSGIGNTIYF | TGTGCCAGCAGCCCAAGGAGCGGGATAGGAAACACCATATATTTT
15 | . | TRBJ1-2 | . | TRBV28 | CASSLRQGLLYGYTF | TGTGCCAGCAGTTTACGGCAGGGACTCCTATATGGCTACACCTTC
13 | . | TRBJ2-1 | TRBD2 | TRBV24-1 | CASQGGVYNEQFF | TGTGCCAGTCAGGGAGGGGTATACAATGAGCAGTTCTTC
17 | . | TRBJ2-2 | . | TRBV27 | CASSFTPASNSLGGLFF | TGTGCCAGCAGTTTCACCCCGGCCTCTAACAGTTTAGGGGGGCTGTTTTTT
17 | once | TRBJ1-5 | . | TRBV15 | CATSRVGVDYSNQPQHF | TGTGCCACCAGCAGAGTCGGAGTGGATTATAGCAATCAGCCCCAGCATTTT
13 | . | TRBJ2-3 | TRBD2 | TRBV10-3 | CAISVGGGDTQYF | TGTGCCATCAGTGTTGGGGGGGGAGATACGCAGTATTTT
17 | . | TRBJ2-1 | . | TRBV19 | CASSIPPGSLSYNEQFF | TGTGCCAGTAGTATACCCCCCGGTAGCCTCTCCTACAATGAGCAGTTCTTC
15 | . | TRBJ1-3 | TRBD1 | TRBV27 | CASSRTGGSGNTIYF | TGTGCCAGCAGCCGGACAGGGGGATCTGGAAACACCATATATTTT
13 | . | TRBJ1-2 | . | TRBV9 | CASSVDQGLGYTF | TGTGCCAGCAGCGTAGATCAGGGACTGGGCTACACCTTC
14 | . | TRBJ1-2 | TRBD1 | TRBV29-1 | CSVPRDSLSYGYTF | TGCAGCGTTCCTAGGGACAGCCTATCGTATGGCTACACCTTC
15 | once | TRBJ1-4 | TRBD1 | TRBV6-5 | CASSVGTGANEKLFF | TGTGCCAGCAGCGTAGGGACAGGGGCTAATGAAAAACTGTTTTTT